This note documents a single T cell receptor beta chain sequence. What it recognizes is unknown. This record belongs to a study of cytomegalovirus exposure and HLA in healthy donors. Study-level findings and limits: A later analysis, which compared TCR beta chains of equal frequency, found the HLA-associated ones more clonally expanded. The investigators catalogued 180 or so TCR beta chains as cytomegalovirus-associated.

Germline V CDR1 and CDR2: SGHRS, YFSETQ. V was clipped by 5 bases and J by 2 bases; unmatched bases: 8. This CDR3 contains 15 residues. The PCR employed 60 Vbeta primers together with 13 Jbeta primers. Some clones are missing from TCRdb's copy, which holds only in-frame ones; the method was immunoSEQ multiplex PCR. In the table there are some 180,000 clones, around 77% of which are singletons. The chain uses TRBV5-1 and TRBJ2-5, with 8 positions matching TRBD2. The sample consisted of PBMCs. The receptor was derived from a woman aged 25 to 39 in good health and CMV-seronegative. This CDR3 is CASSSQRGRQETQYF. In DNA, the CDR3 is TGCGCCAGCAGTTCTCAGCGGGGGCGGCAAGAGACCCAGTACTTC.